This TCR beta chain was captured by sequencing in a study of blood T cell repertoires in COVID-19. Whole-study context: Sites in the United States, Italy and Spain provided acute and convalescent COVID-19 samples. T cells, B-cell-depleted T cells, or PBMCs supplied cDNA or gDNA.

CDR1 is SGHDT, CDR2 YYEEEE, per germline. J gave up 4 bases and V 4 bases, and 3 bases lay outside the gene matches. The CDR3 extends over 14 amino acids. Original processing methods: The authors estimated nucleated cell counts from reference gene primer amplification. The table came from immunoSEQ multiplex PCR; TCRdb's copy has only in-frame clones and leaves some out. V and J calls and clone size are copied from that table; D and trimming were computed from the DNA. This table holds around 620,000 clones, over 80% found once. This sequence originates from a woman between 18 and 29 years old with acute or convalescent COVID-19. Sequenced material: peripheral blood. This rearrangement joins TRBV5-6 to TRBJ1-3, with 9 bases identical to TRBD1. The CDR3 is CASSTGTGGNTIYF. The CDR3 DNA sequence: TGTGCCAGCAGCACGGGGACAGGGGGAAACACCATATATTTT.